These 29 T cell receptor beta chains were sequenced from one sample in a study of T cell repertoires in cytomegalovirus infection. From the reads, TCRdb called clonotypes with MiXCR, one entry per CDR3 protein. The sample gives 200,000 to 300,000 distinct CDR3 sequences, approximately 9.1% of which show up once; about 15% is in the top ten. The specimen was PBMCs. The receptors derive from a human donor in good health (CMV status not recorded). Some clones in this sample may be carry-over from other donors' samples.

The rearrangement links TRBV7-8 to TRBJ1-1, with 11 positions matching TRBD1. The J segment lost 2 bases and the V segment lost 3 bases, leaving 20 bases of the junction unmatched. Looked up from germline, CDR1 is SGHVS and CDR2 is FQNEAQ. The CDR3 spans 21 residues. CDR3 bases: TGTGCCAGCAGCTTTAACGGGGTGGACAGGGGGCGCAACTTCTTCAACACTGAAGCTTTCTTT. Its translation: CASSFNGVDRGRNFFNTEAFF.

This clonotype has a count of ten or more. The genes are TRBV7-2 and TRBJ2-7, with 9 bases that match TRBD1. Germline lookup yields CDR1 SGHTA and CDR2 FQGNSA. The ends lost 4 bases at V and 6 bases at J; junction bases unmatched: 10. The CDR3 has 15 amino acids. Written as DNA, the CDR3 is TGTGCCAGCAGCTCATCCGCCGGGACAGGGTCCGAGCAGTACTTC. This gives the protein CASSSSAGTGSEQYF.

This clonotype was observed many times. CDR3 nucleotide sequence: TGTGCCATCAGATCAGGGGGGGAGACCCAGTACTTC. Encoded protein: CAIRSGGETQYF. The rearrangement uses TRBV7-2 and TRBJ2-5; D possibly corresponds to TRBD1 (7 bases). This CDR3 comprises 12 residues. CDR1 and CDR2 from the germline V gene are SGHTA and FQGNSA. Trimming removed 10 bases at V and 5 bases at J, with 14 bases between.

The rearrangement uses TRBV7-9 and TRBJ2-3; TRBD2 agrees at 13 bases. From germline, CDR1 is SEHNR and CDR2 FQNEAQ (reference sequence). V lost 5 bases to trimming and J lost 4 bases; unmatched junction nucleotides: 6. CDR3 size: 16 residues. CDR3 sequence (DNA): TGTGCCAGCAGCGGAGGACTAGCGGGAGCCCCAGATACGCAGTATTTT. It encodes CASSGGLAGAPDTQYF. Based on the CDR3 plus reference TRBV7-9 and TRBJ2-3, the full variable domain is DTGVSQNPRHKITKRGQNVTFRCDPISEHNRLYWYRQTLGQGPEFLTYFQNEAQLEKSRLLSDRFSAERPKGSFSTLEIQRTEQGDSAMYLCASSGGLAGAPDTQYFGPGTRLTVL.

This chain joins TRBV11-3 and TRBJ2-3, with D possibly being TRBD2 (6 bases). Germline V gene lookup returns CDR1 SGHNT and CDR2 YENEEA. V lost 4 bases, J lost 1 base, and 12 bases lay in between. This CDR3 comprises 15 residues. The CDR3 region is CASSSGAVGTDTQYF. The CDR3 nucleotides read TGTGCCAGCAGCTCGGGAGCAGTGGGCACAGATACGCAGTATTTT.

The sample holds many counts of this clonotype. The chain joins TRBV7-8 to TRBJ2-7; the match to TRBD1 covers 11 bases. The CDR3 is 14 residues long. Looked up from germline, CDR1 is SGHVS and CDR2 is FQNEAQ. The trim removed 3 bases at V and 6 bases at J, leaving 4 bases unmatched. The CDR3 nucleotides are TGTGCCAGCAGCTTCCCCGGGACAGGGGGCGAGCAGTACTTC. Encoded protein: CASSFPGTGGEQYF.

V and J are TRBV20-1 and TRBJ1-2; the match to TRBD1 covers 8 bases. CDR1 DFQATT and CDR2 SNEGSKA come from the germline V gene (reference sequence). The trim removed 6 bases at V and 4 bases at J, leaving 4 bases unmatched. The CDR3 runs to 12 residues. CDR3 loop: CSAKDRGYGYTF. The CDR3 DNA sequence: TGCAGTGCCAAAGACAGGGGCTATGGCTACACCTTC.

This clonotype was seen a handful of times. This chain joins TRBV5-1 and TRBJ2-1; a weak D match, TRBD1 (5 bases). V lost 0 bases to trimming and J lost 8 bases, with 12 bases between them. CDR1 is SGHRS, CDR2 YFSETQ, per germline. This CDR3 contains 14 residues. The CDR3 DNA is TGCGCCAGCAGCTTGGTTTCAGGGTCCCATGAGCAGTTCTTC. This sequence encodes CASSLVSGSHEQFF.

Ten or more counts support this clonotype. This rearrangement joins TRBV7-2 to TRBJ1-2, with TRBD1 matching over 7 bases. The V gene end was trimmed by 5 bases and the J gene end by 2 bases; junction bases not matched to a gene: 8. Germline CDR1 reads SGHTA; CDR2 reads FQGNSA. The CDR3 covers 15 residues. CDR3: CASSPRLTGNYGYTF. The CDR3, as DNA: TGTGCCAGCAGCCCGAGATTGACAGGGAACTATGGCTACACCTTC.

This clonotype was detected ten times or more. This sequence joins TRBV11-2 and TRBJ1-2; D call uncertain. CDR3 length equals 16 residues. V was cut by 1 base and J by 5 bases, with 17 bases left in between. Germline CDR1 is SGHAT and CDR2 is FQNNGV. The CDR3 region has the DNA TGTGCCAGCAGCTTAGGAACAGCCACCCCGAGTTATGGCTACACCTTC. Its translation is CASSLGTATPSYGYTF.

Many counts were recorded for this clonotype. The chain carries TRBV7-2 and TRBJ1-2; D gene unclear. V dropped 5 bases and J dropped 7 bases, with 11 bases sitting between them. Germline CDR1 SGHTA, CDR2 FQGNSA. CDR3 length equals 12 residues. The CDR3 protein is CASSPRGVGYTF. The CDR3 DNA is TGTGCCAGCAGCCCTCGCGGGGTTGGCTACACCTTC.

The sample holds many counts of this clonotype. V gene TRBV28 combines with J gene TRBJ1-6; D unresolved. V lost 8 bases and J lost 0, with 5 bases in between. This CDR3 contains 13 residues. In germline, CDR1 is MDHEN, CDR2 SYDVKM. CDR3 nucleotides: TGTGCCAGCGGTCGCTCCTATAATTCACCCCTCCACTTT. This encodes CASGRSYNSPLHF.

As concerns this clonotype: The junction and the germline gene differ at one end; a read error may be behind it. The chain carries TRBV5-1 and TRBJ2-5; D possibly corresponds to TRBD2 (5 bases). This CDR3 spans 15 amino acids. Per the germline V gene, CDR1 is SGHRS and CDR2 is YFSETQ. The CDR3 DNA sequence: TGCGCCAGCAGCTTGAGCCTAGCAGAACAAGAGTCCCAGTACTTC. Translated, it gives CASSLSLAEQESQYF.

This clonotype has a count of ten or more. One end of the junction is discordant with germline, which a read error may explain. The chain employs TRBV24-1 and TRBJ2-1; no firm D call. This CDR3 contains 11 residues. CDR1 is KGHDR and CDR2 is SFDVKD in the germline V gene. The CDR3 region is CATSDSLTFWF. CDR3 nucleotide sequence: TGTGCCACCAGTGATTCCCTTACCTTTTGGTTC.

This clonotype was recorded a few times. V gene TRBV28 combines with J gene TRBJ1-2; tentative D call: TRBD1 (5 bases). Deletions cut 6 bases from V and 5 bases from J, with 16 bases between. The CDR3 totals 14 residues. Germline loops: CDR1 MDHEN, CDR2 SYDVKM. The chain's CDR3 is CASRKGQGGYGYTF. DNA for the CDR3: TGTGCCAGCAGGAAAGGGCAGGGCGGGTATGGCTACACCTTC.

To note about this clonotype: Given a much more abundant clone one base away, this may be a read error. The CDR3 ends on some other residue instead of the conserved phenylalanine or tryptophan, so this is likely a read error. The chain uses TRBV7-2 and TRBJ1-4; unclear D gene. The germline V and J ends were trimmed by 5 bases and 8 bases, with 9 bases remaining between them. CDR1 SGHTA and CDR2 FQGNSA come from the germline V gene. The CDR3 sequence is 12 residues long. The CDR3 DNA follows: TGTGCCAGCAGCCCAGCCAAAGAAAAACTGTTTTCT. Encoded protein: CASSPAKEKLFS.

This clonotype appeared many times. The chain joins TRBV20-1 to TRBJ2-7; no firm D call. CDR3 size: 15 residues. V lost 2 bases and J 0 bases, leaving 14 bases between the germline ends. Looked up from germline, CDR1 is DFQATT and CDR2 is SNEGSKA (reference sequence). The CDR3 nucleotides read TGCAGTGCTAGATCCTATGACACGATCTCCTACGAGCAGTACTTC. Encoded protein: CSARSYDTISYEQYF.

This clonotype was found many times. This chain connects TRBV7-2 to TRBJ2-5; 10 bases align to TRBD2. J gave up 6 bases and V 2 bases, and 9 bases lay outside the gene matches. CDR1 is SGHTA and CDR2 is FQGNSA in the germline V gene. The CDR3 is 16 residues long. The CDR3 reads CASSLSAAGGPKTQYF. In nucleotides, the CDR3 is TGTGCCAGCAGCTTATCGGCAGCGGGAGGGCCGAAGACCCAGTACTTC.

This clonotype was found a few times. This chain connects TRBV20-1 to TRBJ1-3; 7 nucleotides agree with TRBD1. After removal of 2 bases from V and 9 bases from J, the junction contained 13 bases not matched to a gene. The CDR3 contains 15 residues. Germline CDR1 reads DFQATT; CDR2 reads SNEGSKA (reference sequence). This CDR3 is CSARRQGNLGGTIYF. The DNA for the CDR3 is TGCAGTGCTAGACGACAGGGAAATTTGGGAGGCACCATATATTTT.

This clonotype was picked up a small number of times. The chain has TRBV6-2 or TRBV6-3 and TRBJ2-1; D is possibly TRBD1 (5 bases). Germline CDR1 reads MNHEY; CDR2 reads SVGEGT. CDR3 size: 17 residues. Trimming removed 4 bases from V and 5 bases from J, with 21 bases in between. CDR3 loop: CASSSNRRLLNDNEQFF. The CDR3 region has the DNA TGTGCCAGCAGTTCAAACAGGAGACTCCTAAATGACAATGAGCAGTTCTTC.

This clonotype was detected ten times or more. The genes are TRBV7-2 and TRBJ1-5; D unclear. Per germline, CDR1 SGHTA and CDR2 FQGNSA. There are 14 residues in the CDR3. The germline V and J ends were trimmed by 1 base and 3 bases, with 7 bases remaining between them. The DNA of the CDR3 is TGTGCCAGCAGCTTAGATTCCCCCAATCAGCCCCAGCATTTT. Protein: CASSLDSPNQPQHF.

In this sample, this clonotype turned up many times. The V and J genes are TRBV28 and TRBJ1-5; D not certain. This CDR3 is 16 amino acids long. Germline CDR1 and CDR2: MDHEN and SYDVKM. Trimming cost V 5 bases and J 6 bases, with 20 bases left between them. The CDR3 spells CASSPYLGSGFQPQHF. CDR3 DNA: TGTGCCAGCAGTCCATATTTGGGATCCGGGTTTCAGCCCCAGCATTTT.

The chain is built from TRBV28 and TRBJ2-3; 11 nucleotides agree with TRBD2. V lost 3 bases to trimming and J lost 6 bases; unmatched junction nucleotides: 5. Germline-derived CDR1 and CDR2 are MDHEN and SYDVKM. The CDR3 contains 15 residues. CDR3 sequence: CASSFSGGAVDTQYF. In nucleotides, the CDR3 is TGTGCCAGCAGTTTTAGCGGGGGGGCCGTCGATACGCAGTATTTT.

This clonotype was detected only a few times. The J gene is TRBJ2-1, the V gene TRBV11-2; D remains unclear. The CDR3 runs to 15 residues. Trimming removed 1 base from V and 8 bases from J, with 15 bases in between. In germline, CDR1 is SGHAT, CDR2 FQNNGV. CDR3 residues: CASSLGKVSSDEQFF. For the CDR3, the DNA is TGTGCCAGCAGCTTAGGTAAGGTCAGCTCGGATGAGCAGTTCTTC. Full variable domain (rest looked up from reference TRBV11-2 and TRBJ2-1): EAGVAQSPRYKIIEKRQSVAFWCNPISGHATLYWYQQILGQGPKLLIQFQNNGVVDDSQLPKDRFSAERLKGVDSTLKIQPAKLEDSAVYLCASSLGKVSSDEQFFGPGTRLTVL.

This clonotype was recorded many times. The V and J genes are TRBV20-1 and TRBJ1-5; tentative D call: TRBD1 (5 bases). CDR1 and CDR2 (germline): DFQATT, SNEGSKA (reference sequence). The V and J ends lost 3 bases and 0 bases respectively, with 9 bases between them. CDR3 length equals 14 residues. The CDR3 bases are TGCAGTGCTAGGGACATGCATAGCAATCAGCCCCAGCATTTT. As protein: CSARDMHSNQPQHF.

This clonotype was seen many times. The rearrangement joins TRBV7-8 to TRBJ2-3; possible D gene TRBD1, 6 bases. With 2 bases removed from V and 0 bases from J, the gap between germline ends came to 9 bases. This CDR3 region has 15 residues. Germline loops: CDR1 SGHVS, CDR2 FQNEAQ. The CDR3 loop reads CASSLSGHSTDTQYF. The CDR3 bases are TGTGCCAGCAGCTTATCGGGACATAGCACAGATACGCAGTATTTT.

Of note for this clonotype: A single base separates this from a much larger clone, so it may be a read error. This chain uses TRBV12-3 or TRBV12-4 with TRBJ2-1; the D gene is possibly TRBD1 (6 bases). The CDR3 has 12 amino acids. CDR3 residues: CASNTGFNEQIF. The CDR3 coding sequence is TGTGCCAGCAATACAGGGTTCAATGAGCAGATCTTC.

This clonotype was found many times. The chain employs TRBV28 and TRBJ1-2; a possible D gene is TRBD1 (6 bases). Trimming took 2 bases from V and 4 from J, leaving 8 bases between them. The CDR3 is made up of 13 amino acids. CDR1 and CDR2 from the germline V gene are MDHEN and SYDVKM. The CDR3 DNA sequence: TGTGCCAGCAGTTTAACCAGGGGCTATGGCTACACCTTC. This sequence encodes CASSLTRGYGYTF.

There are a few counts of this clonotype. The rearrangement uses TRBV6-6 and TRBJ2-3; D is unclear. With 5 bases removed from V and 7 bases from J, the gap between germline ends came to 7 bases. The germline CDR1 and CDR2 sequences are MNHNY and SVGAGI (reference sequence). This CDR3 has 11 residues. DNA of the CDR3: TGTGCCAGCAGTCCGCAACATACGCAGTATTTT. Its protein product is CASSPQHTQYF.